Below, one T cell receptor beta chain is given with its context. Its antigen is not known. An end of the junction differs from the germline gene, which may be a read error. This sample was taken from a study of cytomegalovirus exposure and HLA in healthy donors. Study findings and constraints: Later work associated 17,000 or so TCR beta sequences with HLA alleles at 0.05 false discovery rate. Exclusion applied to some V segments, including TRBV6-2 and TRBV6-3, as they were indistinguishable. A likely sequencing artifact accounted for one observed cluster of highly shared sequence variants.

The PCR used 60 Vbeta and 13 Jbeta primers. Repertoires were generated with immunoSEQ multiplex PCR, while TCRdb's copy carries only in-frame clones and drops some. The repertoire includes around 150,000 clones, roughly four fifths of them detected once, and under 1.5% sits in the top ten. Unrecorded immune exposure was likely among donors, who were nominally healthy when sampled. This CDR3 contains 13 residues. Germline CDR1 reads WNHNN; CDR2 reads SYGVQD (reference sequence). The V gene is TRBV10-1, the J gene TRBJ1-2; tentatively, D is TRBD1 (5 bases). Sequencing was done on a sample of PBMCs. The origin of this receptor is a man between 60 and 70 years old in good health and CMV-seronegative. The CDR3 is CASSDREGDGYAF. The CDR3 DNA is TGCGCCAGCAGTGACAGGGAGGGTGATGGCTACGCCTTC.